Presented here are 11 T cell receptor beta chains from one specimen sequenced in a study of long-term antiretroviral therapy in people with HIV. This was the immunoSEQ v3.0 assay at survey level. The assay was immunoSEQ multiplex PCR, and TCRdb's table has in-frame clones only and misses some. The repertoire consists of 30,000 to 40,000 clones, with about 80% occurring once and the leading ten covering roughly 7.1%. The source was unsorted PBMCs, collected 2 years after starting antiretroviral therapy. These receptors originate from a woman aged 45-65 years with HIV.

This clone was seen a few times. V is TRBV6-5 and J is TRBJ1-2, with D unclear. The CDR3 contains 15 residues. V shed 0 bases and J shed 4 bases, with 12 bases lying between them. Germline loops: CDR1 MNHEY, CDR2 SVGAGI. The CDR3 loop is CASSYSTAPAYGYTF. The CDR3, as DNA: TGTGCCAGCAGTTACTCGACCGCTCCAGCCTATGGCTACACCTTC.

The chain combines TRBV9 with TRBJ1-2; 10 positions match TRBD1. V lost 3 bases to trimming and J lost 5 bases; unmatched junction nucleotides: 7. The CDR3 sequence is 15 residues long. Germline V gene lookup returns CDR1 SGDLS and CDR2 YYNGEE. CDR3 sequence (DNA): TGTGCCAGCAGCGCCCCGGGACAGGGGCGATATGGCTACACCTTC. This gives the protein CASSAPGQGRYGYTF.

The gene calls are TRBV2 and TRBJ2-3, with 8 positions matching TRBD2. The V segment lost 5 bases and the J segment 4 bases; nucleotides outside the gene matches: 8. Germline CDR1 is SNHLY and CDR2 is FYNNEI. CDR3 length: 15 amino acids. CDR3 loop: CASSPRTSLSDTQYF. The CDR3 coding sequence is TGTGCCAGCAGTCCTCGGACTAGCCTCTCAGATACGCAGTATTTT.

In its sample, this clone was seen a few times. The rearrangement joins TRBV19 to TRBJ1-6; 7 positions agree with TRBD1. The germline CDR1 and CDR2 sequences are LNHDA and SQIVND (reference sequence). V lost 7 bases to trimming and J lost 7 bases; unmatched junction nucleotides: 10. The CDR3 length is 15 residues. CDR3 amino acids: CASKVTGTRNSPLHF. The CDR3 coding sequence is TGTGCCAGTAAGGTGACAGGGACTAGGAATTCACCCCTCCACTTT. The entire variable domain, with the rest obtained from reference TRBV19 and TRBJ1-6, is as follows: DGGITQSPKYLFRKEGQNVTLSCEQNLNHDAMYWYRQDPGQGLRLIYYSQIVNDFQKGDIAEGYSVSREKKESFPLTVTSAQKNPTAFYLCASKVTGTRNSPLHFGNGTRLTVT.

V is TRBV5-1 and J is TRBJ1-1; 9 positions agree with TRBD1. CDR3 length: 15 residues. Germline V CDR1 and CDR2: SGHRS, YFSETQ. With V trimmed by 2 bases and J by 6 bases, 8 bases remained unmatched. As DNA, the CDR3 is TGCGCCAGCAGCTTAAATTACAGGGGGCCATCTGAAGCTTTCTTT. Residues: CASSLNYRGPSEAFF.

CDR3 DNA: TGCGCCAGCAGCTTGGTCCCCGGGGAGGGCCAGCCCCAGCATTTT. Translation: CASSLVPGEGQPQHF. The V gene is TRBV5-1, the J gene TRBJ1-5; D uncertain. The CDR3 has 15 amino acids. Looked up from germline, CDR1 is SGHRS and CDR2 is YFSETQ. The V gene lost 0 bases and the J gene lost 7 bases, with 14 bases spanning the gap.

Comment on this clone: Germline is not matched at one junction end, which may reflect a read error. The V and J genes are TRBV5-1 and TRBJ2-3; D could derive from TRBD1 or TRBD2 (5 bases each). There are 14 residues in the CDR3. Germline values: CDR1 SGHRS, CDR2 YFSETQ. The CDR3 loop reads CASSLGVYTDTQYF. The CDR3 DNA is TGCGCCAGCAGTTTGGGGGTGTACACAGATACGCAGTATTTT.

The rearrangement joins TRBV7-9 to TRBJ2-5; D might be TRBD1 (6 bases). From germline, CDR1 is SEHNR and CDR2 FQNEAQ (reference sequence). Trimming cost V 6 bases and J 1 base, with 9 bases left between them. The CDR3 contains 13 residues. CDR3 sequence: CASSTGPQETQYF. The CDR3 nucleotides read TGTGCCAGCAGTACAGGGCCCCAAGAGACCCAGTACTTC.

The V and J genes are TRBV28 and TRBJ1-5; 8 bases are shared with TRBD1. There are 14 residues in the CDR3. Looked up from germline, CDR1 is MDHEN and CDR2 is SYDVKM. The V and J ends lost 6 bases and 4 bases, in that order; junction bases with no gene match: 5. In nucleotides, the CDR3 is TGTGCCAGCAGCCGACAGGGGTTGAATCAGCCCCAGCATTTT. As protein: CASSRQGLNQPQHF.

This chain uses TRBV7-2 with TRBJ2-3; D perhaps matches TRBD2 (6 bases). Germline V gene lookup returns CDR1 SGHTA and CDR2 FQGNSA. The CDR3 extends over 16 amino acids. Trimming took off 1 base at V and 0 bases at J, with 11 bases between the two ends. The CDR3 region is CASSLDVGGSTDTQYF. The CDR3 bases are TGTGCCAGCAGCTTAGATGTGGGAGGAAGCACAGATACGCAGTATTTT.

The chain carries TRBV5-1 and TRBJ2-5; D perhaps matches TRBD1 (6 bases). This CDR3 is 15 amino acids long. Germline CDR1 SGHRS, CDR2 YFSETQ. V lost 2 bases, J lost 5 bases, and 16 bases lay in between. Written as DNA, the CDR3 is TGCGCCAGCAGCTTTGGGCAGGGGTCGAGGGAGACCCAGTACTTC. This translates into CASSFGQGSRETQYF.